The clone carrying this T cell receptor beta chain occurred a few times. These data come from a study of T cells after yellow fever vaccination. TCRdb re-derived calls from the 5' RACE reads in MiXCR, one entry per CDR3 protein. In the table there are hundreds of thousands of distinct CDR3 sequences, 20% to 25% of which are singletons. The sequenced sample was PBMCs, obtained about 21 days after the first yellow fever vaccination. The TCR comes from a man younger than 35 who received the YFV17D yellow fever vaccine.

This CDR3 is CASSGGPGSYTF. In DNA, the CDR3 is TGTGCCAGCAGCGGAGGGCCGGGGAGCTACACCTTC. The gene calls are TRBV7-9 and TRBJ1-2; no firm D call. CDR3 length: 12 amino acids. Germline CDR1 is SEHNR and CDR2 is FQNEAQ (reference sequence). The germline V and J ends were trimmed by 5 bases and 9 bases, with 13 bases remaining between them.